The text below deals with one T cell receptor (beta chain). The data belong to a study of blood T cell repertoires in COVID-19. About the research overall: Samples of COVID-19 (acute and convalescent) were obtained from the United States, Italy and Spain. The cDNA or gDNA used as material had been derived from T cells, B-cell-depleted T cells, or PBMCs.

The CDR3 extends over 11 amino acids. After removal of 11 bases from V and 3 bases from J, the junction contained 2 bases not matched to a gene. Germline CDR1 reads MNHEY; CDR2 reads SVGAGI. Original processing notes: Amplification from reference gene primers served as the basis for estimated nucleated cell counts. The assay was immunoSEQ multiplex PCR, and TCRdb's table has in-frame clones only and misses some. The V and J calls and clone size come from that table; D and trimming were worked out from the DNA. The data hold around 200,000 clones, with about four fifths observed a single time. Material: peripheral blood. This rearrangement joins TRBV6-5 to TRBJ2-7; 9 bases match TRBD1. This TCR derives from a man aged 50 to 60 with active or convalescent COVID-19. CDR3: CAGGQGYEQYF. DNA of the CDR3: TGTGCCGGGGGACAGGGCTACGAGCAGTACTTC.